This T cell receptor (beta chain) is from a study of T cells in placental villitis. Per germline, CDR1 MNHEY and CDR2 SVGAGI. Trimming removed 2 bases at V and 0 bases at J, with 5 bases between. The CDR3 is 13 residues long. The libraries were made with immunoSEQ v4. The table came from immunoSEQ multiplex PCR; TCRdb's copy has only in-frame clones and leaves some out. The table lists 2,000 to 2,500 clones, 82% of them singletons, with about half in the top ten. A handful of cytomegalovirus and one Toxoplasma gondii villitis placentae were included. Younger maternal age, smaller fetuses, and preterm delivery or intrauterine demise in a couple of cases marked infectious villitis.

The receptor comes from a human patient with infectious villitis; the placental T cells may come from both mother and fetus. Sequencing was performed on placental tissue containing maternal and fetal cells. The chain links TRBV6-5 to TRBJ2-7; perhaps TRBD2 as D (5 bases). The CDR3 region is CASSYGLSYEQYF. The CDR3 coding sequence is TGTGCCAGCAGTTACGGACTCTCCTACGAGCAGTACTTC.